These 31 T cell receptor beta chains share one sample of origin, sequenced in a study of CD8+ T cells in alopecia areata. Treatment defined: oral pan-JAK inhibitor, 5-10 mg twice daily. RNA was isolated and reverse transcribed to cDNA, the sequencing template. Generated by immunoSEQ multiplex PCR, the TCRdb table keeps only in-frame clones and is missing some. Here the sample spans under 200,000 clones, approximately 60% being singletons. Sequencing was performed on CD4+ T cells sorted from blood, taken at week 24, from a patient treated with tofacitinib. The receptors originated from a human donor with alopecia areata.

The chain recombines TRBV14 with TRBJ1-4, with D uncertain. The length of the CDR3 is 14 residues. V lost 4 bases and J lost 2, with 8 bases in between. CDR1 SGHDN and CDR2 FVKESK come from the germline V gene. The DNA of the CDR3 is TGTGCCAGCAGCCGAGGGTTGACTAATGAAAAACTGTTTTTT. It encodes CASSRGLTNEKLFF.

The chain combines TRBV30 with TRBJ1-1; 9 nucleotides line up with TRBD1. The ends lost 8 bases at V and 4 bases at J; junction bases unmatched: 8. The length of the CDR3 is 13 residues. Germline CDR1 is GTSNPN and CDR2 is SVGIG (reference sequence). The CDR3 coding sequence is TGTGCCGGCCGACGACAGGGGGGCACTGAAGCTTTCTTT. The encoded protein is CAGRRQGGTEAFF.

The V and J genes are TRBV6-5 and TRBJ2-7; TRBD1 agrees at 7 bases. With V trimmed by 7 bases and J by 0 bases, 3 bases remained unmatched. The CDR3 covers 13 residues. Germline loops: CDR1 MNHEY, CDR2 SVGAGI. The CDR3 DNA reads TGTGCCAGCATGACAGGGAACTCCTACGAGCAGTACTTC. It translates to CASMTGNSYEQYF.

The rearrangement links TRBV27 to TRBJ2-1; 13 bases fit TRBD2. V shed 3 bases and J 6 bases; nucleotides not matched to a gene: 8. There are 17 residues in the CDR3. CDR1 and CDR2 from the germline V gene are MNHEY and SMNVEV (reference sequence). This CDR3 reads CASSFPGTSGAFNEQFF. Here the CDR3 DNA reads TGTGCCAGCAGTTTCCCAGGGACTAGCGGGGCCTTCAATGAGCAGTTCTTC.

The CDR3 loop reads CASSYRGYGYTF. The CDR3 DNA reads TGTGCCAGCAGTTACCGAGGGTATGGCTACACCTTC. The V and J genes are TRBV6-5 and TRBJ1-2; D remains ambiguous. Germline V lookup: CDR1 MNHEY, CDR2 SVGAGI. CDR3 size: 12 residues. The germline V and J ends were trimmed by 2 bases and 5 bases, with 6 bases remaining between them.

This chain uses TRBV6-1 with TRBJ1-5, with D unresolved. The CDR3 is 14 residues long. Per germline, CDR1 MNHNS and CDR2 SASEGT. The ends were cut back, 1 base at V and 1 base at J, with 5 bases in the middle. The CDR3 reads CASSEGPSNQPQHF. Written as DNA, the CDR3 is TGTGCCAGCAGTGAAGGGCCAAGCAATCAGCCCCAGCATTTT.

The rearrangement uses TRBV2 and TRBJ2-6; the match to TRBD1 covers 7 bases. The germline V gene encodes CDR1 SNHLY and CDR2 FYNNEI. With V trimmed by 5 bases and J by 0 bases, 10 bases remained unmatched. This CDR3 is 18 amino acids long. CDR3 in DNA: TGTGCCAGCAGTCTAAGGGGACAGTATGACTCTGGGGCCAACGTCCTGACTTTC. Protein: CASSLRGQYDSGANVLTF.

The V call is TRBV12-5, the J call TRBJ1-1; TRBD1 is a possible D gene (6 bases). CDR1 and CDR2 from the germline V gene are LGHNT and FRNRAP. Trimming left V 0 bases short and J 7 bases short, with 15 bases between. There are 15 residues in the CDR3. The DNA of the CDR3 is TGTGCTAGTGGTTTGGTAAGCGGGGGACAAAATGAAGCTTTCTTT. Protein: CASGLVSGGQNEAFF.

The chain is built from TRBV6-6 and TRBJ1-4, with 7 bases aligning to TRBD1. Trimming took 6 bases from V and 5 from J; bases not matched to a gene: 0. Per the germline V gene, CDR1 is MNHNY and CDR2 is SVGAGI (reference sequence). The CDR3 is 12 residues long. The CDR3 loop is CASRTGNEKLFF. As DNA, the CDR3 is TGTGCCAGCAGGACAGGGAATGAAAAACTGTTTTTT.

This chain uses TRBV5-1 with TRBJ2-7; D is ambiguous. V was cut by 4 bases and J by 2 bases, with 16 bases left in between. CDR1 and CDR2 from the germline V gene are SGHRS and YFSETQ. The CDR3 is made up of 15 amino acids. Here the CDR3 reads CASSPMDLGPYEQYF. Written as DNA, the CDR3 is TGCGCCAGCAGCCCGATGGACCTTGGACCCTACGAGCAGTACTTC.

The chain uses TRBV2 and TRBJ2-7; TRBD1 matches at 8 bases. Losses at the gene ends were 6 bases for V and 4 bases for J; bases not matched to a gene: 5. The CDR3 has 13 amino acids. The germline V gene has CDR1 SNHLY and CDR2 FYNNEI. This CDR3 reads CASSLDRAYEQYF. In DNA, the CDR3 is TGTGCCAGCAGCCTGGACAGGGCATACGAGCAGTACTTC.

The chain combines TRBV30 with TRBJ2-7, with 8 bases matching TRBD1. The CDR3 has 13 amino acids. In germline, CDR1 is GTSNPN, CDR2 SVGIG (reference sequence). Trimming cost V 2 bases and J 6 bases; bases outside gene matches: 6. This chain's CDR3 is CAWSNGQGREQYF. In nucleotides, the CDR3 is TGTGCCTGGAGTAACGGACAGGGACGCGAGCAGTACTTC.

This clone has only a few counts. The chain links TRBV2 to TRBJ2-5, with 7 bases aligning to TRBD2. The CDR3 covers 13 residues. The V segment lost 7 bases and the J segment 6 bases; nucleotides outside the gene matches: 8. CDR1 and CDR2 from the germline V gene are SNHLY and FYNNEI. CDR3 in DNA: TGTGCCAGCAAAGAGACTAGCAGGCAGACCCAGTACTTC. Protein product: CASKETSRQTQYF.

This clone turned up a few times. CDR3 DNA: TGTGCCTGGTTGGCCCCCCCTGGGGCCAACGTCCTGACTTTC. It specifies CAWLAPPGANVLTF. J is TRBJ2-6 and V is TRBV30; D is ambiguous. Germline values: CDR1 GTSNPN, CDR2 SVGIG (reference sequence). Trimming cost V 5 bases and J 2 bases, with 10 bases left between them. This CDR3 has 14 amino acids.

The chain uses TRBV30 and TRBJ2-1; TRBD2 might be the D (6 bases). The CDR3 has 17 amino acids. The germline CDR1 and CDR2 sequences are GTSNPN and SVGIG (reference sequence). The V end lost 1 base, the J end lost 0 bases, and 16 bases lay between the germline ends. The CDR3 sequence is CAWSGAGSRSSYNEQFF. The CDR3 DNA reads TGTGCCTGGAGTGGAGCGGGTAGCCGCAGCTCCTACAATGAGCAGTTCTTC.

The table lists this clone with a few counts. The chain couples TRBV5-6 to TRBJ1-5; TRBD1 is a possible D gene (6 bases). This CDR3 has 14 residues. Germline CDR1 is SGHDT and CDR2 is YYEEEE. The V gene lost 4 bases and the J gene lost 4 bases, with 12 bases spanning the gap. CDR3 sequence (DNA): TGTGCCAGCAGCCGCACAGGGTATAATCAGCCCCAGCATTTT. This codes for CASSRTGYNQPQHF.

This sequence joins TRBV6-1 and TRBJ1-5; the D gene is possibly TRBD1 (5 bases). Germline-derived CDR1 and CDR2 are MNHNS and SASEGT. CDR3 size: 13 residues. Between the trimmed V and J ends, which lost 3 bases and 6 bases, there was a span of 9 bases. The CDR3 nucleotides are TGTGCCAGCAGTGAGACGGGGCCTCAGCCCCAGCATTTT. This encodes CASSETGPQPQHF.

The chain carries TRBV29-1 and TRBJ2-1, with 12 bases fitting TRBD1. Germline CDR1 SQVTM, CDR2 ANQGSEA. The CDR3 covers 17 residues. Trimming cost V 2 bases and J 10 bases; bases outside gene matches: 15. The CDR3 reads CSVEYSVRDRGLVEQFF. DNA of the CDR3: TGCAGCGTTGAATATTCGGTGAGGGACAGGGGGCTTGTCGAGCAGTTCTTC.

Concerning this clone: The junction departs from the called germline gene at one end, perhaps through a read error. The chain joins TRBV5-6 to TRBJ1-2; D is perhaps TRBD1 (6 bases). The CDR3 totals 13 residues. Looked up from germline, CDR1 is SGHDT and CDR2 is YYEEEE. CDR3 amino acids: CASSLPATGHLSF. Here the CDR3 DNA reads TGTGCCAGCAGCTTGCCGGCGACGGGACACCTTTCCTTC.

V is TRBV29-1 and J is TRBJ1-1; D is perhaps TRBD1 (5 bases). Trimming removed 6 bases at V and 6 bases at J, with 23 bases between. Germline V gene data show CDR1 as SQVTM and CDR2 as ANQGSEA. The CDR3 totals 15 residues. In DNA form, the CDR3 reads TGCAGCGTCCCCCCTCGCGAGGGGCGCCAGGCTGAAGCTTTCTTT. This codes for CSVPPREGRQAEAFF.

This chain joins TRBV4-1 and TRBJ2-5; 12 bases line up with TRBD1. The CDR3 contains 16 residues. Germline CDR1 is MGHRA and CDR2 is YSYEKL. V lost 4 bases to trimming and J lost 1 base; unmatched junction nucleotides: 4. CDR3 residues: CASSPGQGALQETQYF. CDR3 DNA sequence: TGCGCCAGCAGCCCGGGACAGGGGGCGCTCCAAGAGACCCAGTACTTC.

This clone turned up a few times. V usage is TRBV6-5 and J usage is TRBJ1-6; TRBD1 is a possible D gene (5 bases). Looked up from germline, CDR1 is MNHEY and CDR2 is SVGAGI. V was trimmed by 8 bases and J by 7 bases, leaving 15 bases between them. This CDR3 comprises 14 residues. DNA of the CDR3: TGTGCCAGCGGACTAGGGACCGTGAATTCACCCCTCCACTTT. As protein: CASGLGTVNSPLHF.

Here the CDR3 reads CASSPRISGANVLTF. The CDR3 DNA reads TGTGCCAGCAGCCCTAGGATCTCTGGGGCCAACGTCCTGACTTTC. The gene calls are TRBV5-6 and TRBJ2-6, with D uncertain. The CDR3 consists of 15 residues. Deletions cut 4 bases from V and 0 bases from J, with 8 bases between. Germline-derived CDR1 and CDR2 are SGHDT and YYEEEE.

CDR3 sequence (DNA): TGTGCCTGGAGCCCGACCGGCTACGAGCAGTACTTC. It translates to CAWSPTGYEQYF. The J gene is TRBJ2-7, the V gene TRBV30; D gene uncertain. Germline CDR1 is GTSNPN and CDR2 is SVGIG (reference sequence). V dropped 3 bases and J dropped 3 bases, with 9 bases sitting between them. CDR3 length equals 12 residues.

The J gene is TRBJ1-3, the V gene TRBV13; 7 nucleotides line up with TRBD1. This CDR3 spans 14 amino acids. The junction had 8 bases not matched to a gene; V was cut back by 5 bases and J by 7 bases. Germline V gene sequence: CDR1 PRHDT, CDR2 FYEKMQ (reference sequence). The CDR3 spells CASSPRTGANTIYF. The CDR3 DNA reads TGTGCCAGCAGCCCCCGGACAGGAGCTAACACCATATATTTT. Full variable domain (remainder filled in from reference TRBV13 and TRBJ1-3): AAGVIQSPRHLIKEKRETATLKCYPIPRHDTVYWYQQGPGQDPQFLISFYEKMQSDKGSIPDRFSAQQFSDYHSELNMSSLELGDSALYFCASSPRTGANTIYFGEGSWLTVV.

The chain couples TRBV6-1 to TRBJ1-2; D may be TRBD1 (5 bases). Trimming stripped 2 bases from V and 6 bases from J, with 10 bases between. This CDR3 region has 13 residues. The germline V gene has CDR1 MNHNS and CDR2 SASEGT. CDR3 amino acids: CASSEQGIDGYTF. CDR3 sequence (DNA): TGTGCCAGCAGTGAACAGGGAATAGATGGCTACACCTTC.

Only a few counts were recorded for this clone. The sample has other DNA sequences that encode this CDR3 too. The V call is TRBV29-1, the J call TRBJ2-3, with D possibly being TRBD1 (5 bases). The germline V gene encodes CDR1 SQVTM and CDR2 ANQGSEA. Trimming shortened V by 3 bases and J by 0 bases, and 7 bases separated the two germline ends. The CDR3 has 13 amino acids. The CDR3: CSVEPGSTDTQYF. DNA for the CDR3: TGCAGCGTTGAGCCAGGGAGCACAGATACGCAGTATTTT.

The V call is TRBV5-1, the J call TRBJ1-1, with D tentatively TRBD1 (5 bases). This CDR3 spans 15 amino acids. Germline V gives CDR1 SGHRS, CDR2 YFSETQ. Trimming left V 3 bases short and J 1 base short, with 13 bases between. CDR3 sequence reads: CASSSARVGNTEAFF. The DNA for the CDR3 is TGCGCCAGCAGCTCGGCCAGGGTAGGGAACACTGAAGCTTTCTTT.

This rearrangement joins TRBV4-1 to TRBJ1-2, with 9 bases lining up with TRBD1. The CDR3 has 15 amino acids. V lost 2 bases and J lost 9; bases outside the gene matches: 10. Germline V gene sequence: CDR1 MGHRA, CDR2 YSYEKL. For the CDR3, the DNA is TGCGCCAGCAGCCAATGGTCACAGGGGGCGCAGAGCTACACCTTC. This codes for CASSQWSQGAQSYTF.

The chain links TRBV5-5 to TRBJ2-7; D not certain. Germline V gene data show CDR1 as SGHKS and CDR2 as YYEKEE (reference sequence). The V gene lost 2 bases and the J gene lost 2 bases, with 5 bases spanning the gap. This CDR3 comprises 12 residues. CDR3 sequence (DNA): TGTGCCAGCAGCTTAGAGACCTACGAGCAGTACTTC. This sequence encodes CASSLETYEQYF.

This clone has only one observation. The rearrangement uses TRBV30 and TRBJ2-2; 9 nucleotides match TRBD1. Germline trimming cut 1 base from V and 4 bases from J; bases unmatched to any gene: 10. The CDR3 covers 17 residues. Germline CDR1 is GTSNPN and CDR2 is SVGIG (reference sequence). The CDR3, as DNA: TGTGCCTGGAGTGCAACGTCCGGGACAGGGAGCACCGGGGAGCTGTTTTTT. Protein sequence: CAWSATSGTGSTGELFF.